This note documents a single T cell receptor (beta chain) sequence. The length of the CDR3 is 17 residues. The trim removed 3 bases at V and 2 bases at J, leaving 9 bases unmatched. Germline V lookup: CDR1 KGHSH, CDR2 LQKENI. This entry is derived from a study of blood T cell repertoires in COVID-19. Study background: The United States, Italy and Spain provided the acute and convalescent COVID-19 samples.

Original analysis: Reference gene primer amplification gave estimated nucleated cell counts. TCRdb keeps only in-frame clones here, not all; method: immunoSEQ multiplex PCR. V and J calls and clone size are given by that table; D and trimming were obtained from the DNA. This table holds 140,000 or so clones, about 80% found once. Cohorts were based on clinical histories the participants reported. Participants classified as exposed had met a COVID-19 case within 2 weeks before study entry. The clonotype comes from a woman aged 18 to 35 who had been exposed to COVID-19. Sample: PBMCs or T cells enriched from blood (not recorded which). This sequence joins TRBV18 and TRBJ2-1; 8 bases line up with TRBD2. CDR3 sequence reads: CASSPTFGSGTYNEQFF. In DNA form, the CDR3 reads TGTGCCAGCTCACCTACGTTTGGTAGCGGGACCTACAATGAGCAGTTCTTC.